These 20 T cell receptor beta chains originate from one sample sequenced in a study of cytomegalovirus exposure and HLA in healthy donors. Sequencing used immunoSEQ multiplex PCR; TCRdb keeps in-frame clones, though not all of them. The sample comprises more than 200,000 clones, around 91% of which are singletons, and just over 3% rests with the top ten. Sequencing used PBMCs. The receptor source for this set is a woman aged 25 to 45 in good health and CMV-seronegative.

J is TRBJ2-1 and V is TRBV5-1; no firm D call. Germline V CDR1 and CDR2: SGHRS, YFSETQ. The ends were cut back, 1 base at V and 7 bases at J, with 18 bases in the middle. The CDR3 runs 16 residues. The CDR3 region is CASSLTSAKNINEQFF. Here the CDR3 DNA reads TGCGCCAGCAGCTTGACAAGCGCTAAGAATATAAATGAGCAGTTCTTC.

V and J are TRBV12-1 and TRBJ1-5; the table's D call, TRBD1, was not checked against the DNA. TRBV12-1 is shown as a pseudogene. This CDR3 has 14 residues. The CDR3 is CASSFTGGGQPQHF. CDR3 DNA: TGTGCCAGCAGCTTTACAGGGGGCGGTCAGCCCCAGCATTTT.

The table lists this clone with a count of one. This chain joins TRBV7-8 and TRBJ2-7; possibly TRBD2 for D (5 bases). Germline values: CDR1 SGHVS, CDR2 FQNEAQ. The CDR3 covers 13 residues. Trimming removed 7 bases from V and 3 bases from J, with 13 bases in between. The CDR3 sequence: CASTGVGIYEQYF. The CDR3, as DNA: TGTGCCAGCACCGGCGTCGGGATCTACGAGCAGTACTTC.

This chain links TRBV5-6 with TRBJ2-7; D unresolved. The CDR3 loop spans 12 amino acids. Germline lookup yields CDR1 SGHDT and CDR2 YYEEEE. V was clipped by 0 bases and J by 7 bases, with 8 bases between them. The CDR3 reads CASSLVGEEQYF. The CDR3 nucleotides read TGTGCCAGCAGCTTGGTTGGGGAAGAGCAGTACTTC.

This clone was detected only a few times. The chain carries TRBV11-3 and TRBJ2-2; TRBD1 or TRBD2 may be the D gene (5 bases each). Trimming took off 8 bases at V and 2 bases at J, with 12 bases between the two ends. The CDR3 is made up of 14 amino acids. From germline, CDR1 is SGHNT and CDR2 YENEEA. The CDR3 here is CASGSGPNTGELFF. The CDR3 DNA reads TGTGCCAGCGGGTCGGGGCCTAACACCGGGGAGCTGTTTTTT.

The chain combines TRBV27 with TRBJ2-2; no clear D gene. Germline V lookup: CDR1 MNHEY, CDR2 SMNVEV (reference sequence). The CDR3 is 13 amino acids. Trimming removed 3 bases from V and 1 base from J, with 3 bases in between. CDR3 residues: CASSFKNTGELFF. The DNA of the CDR3 is TGTGCCAGCAGTTTTAAGAACACCGGGGAGCTGTTTTTT.

The chain recombines TRBV11-1 with TRBJ2-3; 7 bases line up with TRBD2. The CDR3 runs 16 residues. Germline CDR1 reads SGHAT; CDR2 reads FQDESV (reference sequence). V dropped 0 bases and J dropped 2; count of bases not matched to a gene: 5. Here the CDR3 reads CASSLAAREFTDTQYF. The DNA of the CDR3 is TGTGCCAGCAGCTTAGCGGCGCGGGAGTTCACAGATACGCAGTATTTT.

The chain uses TRBV28 and TRBJ1-5; unclear D gene. The CDR3 totals 16 residues. In germline, CDR1 is MDHEN, CDR2 SYDVKM. Trimming took off 2 bases at V and 2 bases at J, with 13 bases between the two ends. CDR3 in DNA: TGTGCCAGCAGTTTAGGGCGGACTCTTGGCAATCAGCCCCAGCATTTT. Amino acid sequence: CASSLGRTLGNQPQHF.

This rearrangement joins TRBV5-6 to TRBJ2-5; 13 nucleotides match TRBD2. CDR3 size: 15 residues. Trimming took 6 bases from V and 5 from J; bases not matched to a gene: 7. Germline values: CDR1 SGHDT, CDR2 YYEEEE. In nucleotides, the CDR3 is TGTGCCAGCACCCAACTAGCGGGAGGGGAGGAGACCCAGTACTTC. Its protein product is CASTQLAGGEETQYF.

The chain has TRBV18 and TRBJ2-6; 7 bases line up with TRBD1. Germline V gives CDR1 KGHSH, CDR2 LQKENI. The CDR3 has 18 amino acids. Trimming took 7 bases from V and 0 from J; bases not matched to a gene: 12. CDR3 in DNA: TGTGCCAGCTTCTACCCAGAGGCAGGGGGCTCTGGGGCCAACGTCCTGACTTTC. This sequence encodes CASFYPEAGGSGANVLTF.

This clone is a singleton in its sample. The rearrangement joins TRBV18 to TRBJ2-2; D might be TRBD1 (6 bases). From germline, CDR1 is KGHSH and CDR2 LQKENI. Trimming shortened V by 4 bases and J by 1 base, and 10 bases separated the two germline ends. The CDR3 length is 15 residues. Here the CDR3 reads CASSRGQKNTGELFF. CDR3 coding DNA: TGTGCCAGCTCACGCGGACAGAAGAACACCGGGGAGCTGTTTTTT.

The CDR3 reads CASSAAGGGNEQYF. CDR3 DNA sequence: TGTGCCAGCAGTGCGGCGGGAGGCGGTAACGAGCAGTACTTC. J is TRBJ2-7 and V is TRBV6-1, with 8 positions matching TRBD2. V trimming: 4 bases; J trimming: 5 bases; junction bases outside the gene matches: 7. The germline gives CDR1 MNHNS, CDR2 SASEGT. CDR3 length: 14 amino acids.

This sequence joins TRBV27 and TRBJ1-1; unclear D gene. V was pared by 3 bases and J by 1 base, with 12 bases between. Germline assignment: CDR1 MNHEY and CDR2 SMNVEV (reference sequence). There are 15 residues in the CDR3. The CDR3 sequence: CASSLGGNQNTEAFF. The CDR3 region has the DNA TGTGCCAGCAGTTTGGGAGGGAACCAGAACACTGAAGCTTTCTTT.

The genes are TRBV28 and TRBJ2-7, with 10 bases that match TRBD2. CDR1 and CDR2 (germline): MDHEN, SYDVKM. V gave up 8 bases and J gave up 4 bases; unmatched junction bases: 17. This CDR3 has 17 amino acids. DNA of the CDR3: TGTGCCAGCGCAACTTCCGCGGCTAGCGGGAGATATTACGAGCAGTACTTC. Its translation: CASATSAASGRYYEQYF.

The V call is TRBV9, the J call TRBJ2-7, with D unresolved. Per the germline V gene, CDR1 is SGDLS and CDR2 is YYNGEE. The CDR3 covers 13 residues. V gave up 0 bases and J gave up 6 bases, with 10 bases separating them. The CDR3, as DNA: TGTGCCAGCAGCGTAGGAAGTTTAGGCGAGCAGTACTTC. Translation gives CASSVGSLGEQYF.

The rearrangement links TRBV5-1 to TRBJ2-5, with 9 bases aligning to TRBD1. Losses at the gene ends were 3 bases for V and 4 bases for J; bases not matched to a gene: 4. Germline V CDR1 and CDR2: SGHRS, YFSETQ. The CDR3 length is 14 residues. The CDR3 region has the DNA TGCGCCAGCAGCTGGGGACAGGGACGAGAGACCCAGTACTTC. Amino acid sequence: CASSWGQGRETQYF. Combining the CDR3 with reference TRBV5-1 and TRBJ2-5 gives the whole variable domain KAGVTQTPRYLIKTRGQQVTLSCSPISGHRSVSWYQQTPGQGLQFLFEYFSETQRNKGNFPGRFSGRQFSNSRSEMNVSTLELGDSALYLCASSWGQGRETQYFGPGTRLLVL.

The chain has TRBV28 and TRBJ2-3, with D possibly TRBD2 on 6 matching bases. V lost 4 bases, J lost 5 bases, and 19 bases lay in between. Germline V lookup: CDR1 MDHEN, CDR2 SYDVKM. The CDR3 contains 16 residues. DNA for the CDR3: TGTGCCAGCAGTTCCCCAGCGGGCCTCGCGGAAGATACGCAGTATTTT. This translates into CASSSPAGLAEDTQYF.

V usage is TRBV4-2 and J usage is TRBJ2-7; possible D gene TRBD2, 6 bases. The CDR3 is 15 residues long. Germline lookup yields CDR1 LGHNA and CDR2 YNFKEQ. V gave up 0 bases and J gave up 1 base, with 10 bases separating them. Here the CDR3 reads CASSQDRDWSYEQYF. CDR3 sequence (DNA): TGTGCCAGCAGCCAAGATAGGGACTGGTCCTACGAGCAGTACTTC.

The CDR3 loop is CASSSSSGGSYNEQFF. The CDR3 DNA reads as TGTGCCAGTAGCTCCTCCAGCGGGGGCTCCTACAATGAGCAGTTCTTC. The chain links TRBV19 to TRBJ2-1, with 8 bases that match TRBD2. CDR1 LNHDA and CDR2 SQIVND come from the germline V gene (reference sequence). V was clipped by 6 bases and J by 0 bases; unmatched bases: 7. CDR3 size: 16 residues.

The chain employs TRBV6-5 and TRBJ2-3, with D possibly being TRBD1 or TRBD2 (5 bases each). The ends were cut back, 6 bases at V and 3 bases at J, with 10 bases in the middle. CDR1 is MNHEY and CDR2 is SVGAGI in the germline V gene. There are 13 residues in the CDR3. The CDR3 here is CASSEGWTDTQYF. CDR3 DNA: TGTGCCAGCAGCGAGGGGTGGACAGATACGCAGTATTTT.